This T cell receptor beta chain was obtained from a study of monozygotic twins with inflammatory bowel disease. Overall study results and limits: Possibly reflecting limited power, no difference in repertoire similarity was found between concordant and discordant twins. Among T cells, the various subtypes were not distinguishable. Support was absent for any single strong signal or clonotype linked to IBD.

In eight separate reactions per sample, cDNA was generated. One entry per CDR3 protein, without DNA, is what TCRdb gives after re-calling the 5' RACE reads. The table for this sample gives under 130,000 distinct CDR3 sequences. This CDR3 spans 15 amino acids. Germline values: CDR1 LGHDT, CDR2 YNNKEL (reference sequence). Regarding this clonotype: Antigen: not known.

Source material: blood. The receptor was derived from a human donor with ulcerative colitis or Crohn's disease, or a healthy co-twin of an affected twin (not recorded which). The rearrangement joins TRBV3-1 to TRBJ2-2. The CDR3: CASSQVGFATGELFF. Filled out from reference TRBV3-1 and TRBJ2-2, the complete variable domain reads DTAVSQTPKYLVTQMGNDKSIKCEQNLGHDTMYWYKQDSKKFLKIMFSYNNKELIINETVPNRFSPKSPDKAHLNLHINSLELGDSAVYFCASSQVGFATGELFFGEGSRLTVL.